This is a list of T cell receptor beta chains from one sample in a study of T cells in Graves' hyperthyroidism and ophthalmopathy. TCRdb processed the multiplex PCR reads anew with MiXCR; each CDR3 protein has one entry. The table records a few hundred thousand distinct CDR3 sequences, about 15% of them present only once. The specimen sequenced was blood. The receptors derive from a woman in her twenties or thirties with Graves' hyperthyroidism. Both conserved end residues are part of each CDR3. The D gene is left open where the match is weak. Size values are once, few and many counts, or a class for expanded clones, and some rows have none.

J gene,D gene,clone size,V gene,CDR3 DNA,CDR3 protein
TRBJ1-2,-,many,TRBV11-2,TGTGCCAGCAGCTTAGCAACCTTCTACACCTTC,CASSLATFYTF
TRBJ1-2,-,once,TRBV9,TGTGCCAGCAGCGTCAACAGGGATGGCTACACCTTC,CASSVNRDGYTF
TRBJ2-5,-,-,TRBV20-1,TGCAGTGCCCTCCAGGGGGGGGAGACCCAGTACTTC,CSALQGGETQYF
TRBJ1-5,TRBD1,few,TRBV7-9,TGTGCCAGCAGCCTTCAGGGGGCACAACAGCCCCAGCATTTT,CASSLQGAQQPQHF
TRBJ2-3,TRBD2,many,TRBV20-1,TGCAGTGCTAGATCGGGGACTAGCGGGAACATAGATACGCAGTATTTT,CSARSGTSGNIDTQYF
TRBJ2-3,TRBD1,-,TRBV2,TGTGCCAGCACAGGGGGACGGGAAGATACGCAGTATTTT,CASTGGREDTQYF
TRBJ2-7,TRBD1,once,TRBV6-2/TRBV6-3,TGTGCCAGCAGTCGGACAGGGGACAAGCAGTACTTC,CASSRTGDKQYF
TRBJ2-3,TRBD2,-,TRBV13,TGTGCCAGCAGCTTAGGTCCTAGCGGAATCACAGATACGCAGTATTTT,CASSLGPSGITDTQYF
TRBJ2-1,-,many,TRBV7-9,TGTGCCAGCAGCCCGGAATACAATGAGCAGTTCTTC,CASSPEYNEQFF
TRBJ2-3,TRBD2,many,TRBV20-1,TGCAGTGCTAGAGGGGCGGGAGAAGATACGCAGTATTTT,CSARGAGEDTQYF
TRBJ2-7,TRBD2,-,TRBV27,TGTGCCAGCAGTTTATCAGGACTAGCGGGGCTGTACGAGCAGTACTTC,CASSLSGLAGLYEQYF
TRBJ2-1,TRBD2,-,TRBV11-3,TGTGCCAGCAGCAACCGAGCGGGAGGTCAGGAGCAGTTCTTC,CASSNRAGGQEQFF
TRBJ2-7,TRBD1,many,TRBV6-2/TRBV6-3,TGTGCCAGCAGTTACCGAAGGACAGGGCCCTACGAGCAGTACTTC,CASSYRRTGPYEQYF
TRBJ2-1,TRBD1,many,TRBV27,TGTGCCAGCAGTTCCGGGACAGGGGGCGCCTTGGGGGAGCAGTTCTTC,CASSSGTGGALGEQFF
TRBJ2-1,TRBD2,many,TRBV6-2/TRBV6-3,TGTGCCAGCAGTCCGCGGGAGGGCCTGGGCAATGAGCAGTTCTTC,CASSPREGLGNEQFF
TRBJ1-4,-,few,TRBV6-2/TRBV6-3,TGTGCCAGCAGTTACGCCGCCATGTACGGACTGTTTTTT,CASSYAAMYGLFF
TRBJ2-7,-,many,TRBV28,TGTGCCAGCAGTACTAGACACGAGCAGTACTTC,CASSTRHEQYF
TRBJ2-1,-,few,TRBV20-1,TGCAGTGCTAGAGGGGGAGGCCACTCCTCCTACAATGAGCAGTTCTTC,CSARGGGHSSYNEQFF
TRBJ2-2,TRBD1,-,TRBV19,TGTGCCAGTACCTCGGACAGGGCCGGGAACACCGGGGAGCTGTTTTTT,CASTSDRAGNTGELFF
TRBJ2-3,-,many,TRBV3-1,TGTGCCAGCAGCCAAGAAGGCCGGTCCACAGATACGCAGTATTTT,CASSQEGRSTDTQYF
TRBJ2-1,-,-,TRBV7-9,TGTGCCAGCAGCTTTGGGGAAAACAATGAGCAGTTCTTC,CASSFGENNEQFF
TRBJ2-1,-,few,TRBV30,-,CAWGSGSVLFF